These 8 T cell receptor beta chains were sequenced from one sample in a study of blood T cell repertoires in COVID-19. The data were produced by immunoSEQ multiplex PCR, yet TCRdb's version contains in-frame clones alone and is incomplete. Here the sample spans 150,000 or so clones, 80% to 90% being singletons. Sequencing was done on a sample of peripheral blood. All receptors come from a man older than 75 with acute or convalescent COVID-19.

This clone was detected a few times. CDR3 loop: CASSWARSGGNSPLHF. The CDR3 nucleotides read TGTGCCAGCAGCTGGGCCCGATCGGGGGGGAATTCACCCCTCCACTTT. The gene calls are TRBV7-9 and TRBJ1-6; possibly TRBD1 for D (5 bases). The CDR3 is 16 amino acids. The germline gives CDR1 SEHNR, CDR2 FQNEAQ (reference sequence). V lost 4 bases and J 7 bases, leaving 17 bases between the germline ends.

The V call is TRBV4-2, the J call TRBJ1-5, with 8 bases matching TRBD1. The CDR3 loop spans 17 amino acids. Germline lookup yields CDR1 LGHNA and CDR2 YNFKEQ. Trimming removed 3 bases from V and 4 bases from J; junction bases left unmatched: 11. The CDR3 nucleotides are TGTGCCAGCAGCCACGCCTTTGGACAGGGTAAAAATCAGCCCCAGCATTTT. It translates to CASSHAFGQGKNQPQHF.

This clone is a singleton in its sample. The V and J genes are TRBV7-2 and TRBJ2-5; D might be TRBD1 (6 bases). The germline CDR1 and CDR2 sequences are SGHTA and FQGNSA. The CDR3 runs 13 residues. V was pared by 8 bases and J by 3 bases, with 13 bases between. CDR3 bases: TGTGCCAGCTCACCTGAGGGGGAAGAGACCCAGTACTTC. Amino acid sequence: CASSPEGEETQYF.

The chain joins TRBV13 to TRBJ1-2; no clear D. With 6 bases removed from V and 2 bases from J, the gap between germline ends came to 13 bases. This CDR3 has 14 residues. Germline CDR1 reads PRHDT; CDR2 reads FYEKMQ (reference sequence). Here the CDR3 reads CASSPRLINYGYTF. CDR3 DNA: TGTGCCAGCAGTCCCCGACTGATAAACTATGGCTACACCTTC.

The chain is built from TRBV5-1 and TRBJ2-5; the D gene is possibly TRBD1 (7 bases). Trimming took 3 bases from V and 5 from J, leaving 14 bases between them. The CDR3 length is 14 residues. Germline assignment: CDR1 SGHRS and CDR2 YFSETQ. The CDR3 here is CASSWQGGGETQYF. The CDR3 coding sequence is TGCGCCAGCAGCTGGCAGGGGGGAGGCGAGACCCAGTACTTC. Drawing the rest from reference TRBV5-1 and TRBJ2-5, the complete variable domain is KAGVTQTPRYLIKTRGQQVTLSCSPISGHRSVSWYQQTPGQGLQFLFEYFSETQRNKGNFPGRFSGRQFSNSRSEMNVSTLELGDSALYLCASSWQGGGETQYFGPGTRLLVL.

The J gene is TRBJ1-4, the V gene TRBV6-5; 8 nucleotides agree with TRBD1. CDR3 size: 14 residues. Germline loops: CDR1 MNHEY, CDR2 SVGAGI. Germline trimming cut 5 bases from V and 3 bases from J; bases unmatched to any gene: 2. The CDR3 here is CASSTQGANEKLFF. The CDR3 DNA follows: TGTGCCAGCAGTACACAGGGGGCTAATGAAAAACTGTTTTTT.

This chain uses TRBV7-2 with TRBJ2-5; TRBD2 aligns across 9 bases. The CDR3 has 13 residues. V shed 1 base and J 9 bases; nucleotides not matched to a gene: 3. Germline CDR1 SGHTA, CDR2 FQGNSA. This CDR3 reads CASSLGIAGAQYF. The CDR3 DNA sequence: TGTGCCAGCAGCTTAGGAATAGCGGGGGCCCAGTACTTC.

The rearrangement joins TRBV19 to TRBJ2-1, with 10 bases that match TRBD1. The CDR3 runs 13 residues. The V gene end was trimmed by 5 bases and the J gene end by 8 bases; junction bases not matched to a gene: 3. Germline V gene data show CDR1 as LNHDA and CDR2 as SQIVND (reference sequence). CDR3 loop: CASSRDRGHEQFF. The CDR3 DNA sequence: TGTGCCAGTAGTCGGGACAGGGGCCATGAGCAGTTCTTC. Full variable domain (outside the CDR3, taken from reference TRBV19 and TRBJ2-1): DGGITQSPKYLFRKEGQNVTLSCEQNLNHDAMYWYRQDPGQGLRLIYYSQIVNDFQKGDIAEGYSVSREKKESFPLTVTSAQKNPTAFYLCASSRDRGHEQFFGPGTRLTVL.